The source of this TCR beta chain is a study of T cell clusters in autoimmune cytopenias. Study-level information: Per sample, median TRB depth was about 52,000 reads, yielding a median around 2,400 distinct clonotypes. Overall study findings and caveats: TRB repertoire shifts in secondary cytopenia and chronic lymphocytic leukemia mostly reflected lymphoma, not autoimmunity. A dominant lymphoma-associated repertoire apparently masked the cluster-lack signature in secondary cytopenia versus chronic lymphocytic leukemia. Primary autoimmune cytopenia patients seemingly lacked the physiological T cell clusters found in healthy donors.

TRB rearrangements were amplified by touch-down multiplex PCR with mixed TRB-A/B primers. TCRdb reprocessed the multiplex PCR reads; each CDR3 protein has one entry and no DNA is given. This table lists 1,100 or so distinct CDR3 sequences. TRB was amplified from roughly 0.25 ug of peripheral blood genomic DNA per sample. Looked up from germline, CDR1 is MGHRA and CDR2 is YSYEKL. This CDR3 comprises 20 residues. Concerning this clonotype itself: Its antigen is unknown.

The sequence came from a human donor with an autoimmune cytopenia or autoimmune hepatitis (not recorded which). The chain carries TRBV4-1 and TRBJ2-6; the TCRdb D gene call, TRBD2, has no DNA to confirm it. Material: peripheral blood. The CDR3 sequence: CASSKDRRAGGISGANVLTF.